The rows below give T cell receptor beta chains drawn from one sample of a study of cytomegalovirus exposure and HLA in healthy donors. Generated by immunoSEQ multiplex PCR, the TCRdb table keeps only in-frame clones and is missing some. The sample lists some 57,000 clones, 80% to 90% occurring once. Material: PBMCs. The receptors here all came from a man under 40 in good health and CMV-seropositive. CDR3s include the opening cysteine and the closing phenylalanine or tryptophan. The order of the fields is clone size, D gene, V gene, J gene, CDR3 protein, CDR3 DNA. A D gene is named only where the DNA matches it firmly. Clone size appears in some rows only: once, few, many, or a class for an expanded clone.

NA	NA	TRBV14	TRBJ2-7	CASSQGKTVEQYF	TGTGCCAGCAGCCAAGGGAAGACAGTGGAGCAGTACTTC
NA	TRBD2	TRBV9	TRBJ2-1	CASSQGGGRAGEQFF	TGTGCCAGCAGCCAGGGAGGCGGGAGGGCCGGTGAGCAGTTCTTC
NA	TRBD1	TRBV5-6	TRBJ2-1	CASSLRQGRTYNEQFF	TGTGCCAGCAGCTTAAGACAGGGGCGAACCTACAATGAGCAGTTCTTC
NA	NA	TRBV6-5	TRBJ1-2	CASNAGYGYTF	TGTGCCAGCAATGCAGGGTACGGCTACACCTTC
NA	NA	TRBV20-1	TRBJ2-7	CSARLFQEQYF	TGCAGTGCTAGATTATTTCAGGAGCAGTACTTC
once	NA	TRBV19	TRBJ2-3	CATRLRGTTDTQYF	TGTGCCACCAGACTACGCGGGACCACAGATACGCAGTATTTT
NA	NA	TRBV19	TRBJ2-7	CASSQLAVGYEQYF	TGTGCCAGTAGCCAGCTAGCAGTCGGGTACGAGCAGTACTTC
NA	TRBD1	TRBV6-5	TRBJ1-2	CASSSTLTGNYGYTF	TGTGCCAGCAGTTCAACCTTGACAGGGAACTATGGCTACACCTTC
NA	TRBD2	TRBV5-1	TRBJ2-1	CASSLMWGGLAGNPGNEQFF	TGCGCCAGCAGCTTGATGTGGGGGGGACTAGCGGGTAACCCTGGAAATGAGCAGTTCTTC
NA	TRBD2	TRBV12-5	TRBJ2-2	CASGREYGELFF	TGTGCTAGTGGGCGGGAGTACGGGGAGCTGTTTTTT
once	NA	TRBV6-1	TRBJ2-1	CASSQGGWNEQFF	TGTGCCAGCAGCCAAGGGGGTTGGAATGAGCAGTTCTTC
NA	TRBD1	TRBV6-1	TRBJ2-1	CASSGTGIGGFNEQFF	TGTGCCAGCAGTGGGACAGGGATAGGTGGCTTCAATGAGCAGTTCTTC
NA	NA	TRBV4-1	TRBJ1-1	CASSQDLRTEAFF	TGCGCCAGCAGCCAAGATTTGAGGACTGAAGCTTTCTTT
NA	NA	TRBV4-3	TRBJ2-5	CASSQGVQFGETQYF	TGCGCCAGCAGCCAAGGGGTGCAGTTCGGGGAGACCCAGTACTTC
NA	TRBD1	TRBV5-6	TRBJ1-2	CASSTAGTGQPYGYTF	TGTGCCAGCAGCACGGCTGGGACAGGGCAGCCCTATGGCTACACCTTC
NA	NA	TRBV28	TRBJ1-6	CATQLGGHNSPLHF	TGTGCCACCCAATTGGGGGGGCATAATTCACCCCTCCACTTT
NA	TRBD1	TRBV15	TRBJ2-7	CATSSLRTGTEQYF	TGTGCCACCAGCAGTTTAAGGACAGGAACCGAGCAGTACTTC
NA	NA	TRBV15	TRBJ2-5	CATSRDDSRRETQYF	TGTGCCACCAGCAGAGATGATAGTAGAAGAGAGACCCAGTACTTC
NA	NA	TRBV11-2	TRBJ1-4	CASRSPGRGEKLFF	TGTGCCAGCAGATCCCCTGGGCGGGGAGAAAAACTGTTTTTT
NA	NA	TRBV12-2	TRBJ2-2	CASRPLAGGSGELFF	TGTGCAAGTCGCCCGCTAGCGGGAGGGTCCGGGGAGCTGTTTTTT
NA	TRBD1	TRBV12-5	TRBJ2-2	CASGPAGTGGSGELFF	TGTGCTAGTGGTCCCGCCGGGACAGGGGGCTCCGGGGAGCTGTTTTTT